This T cell receptor beta chain was recorded in a study of T cell responses to AZD1222 COVID-19 vaccine. V was clipped by 7 bases and J by 5 bases; unmatched bases: 13. Germline V gives CDR1 LNHDA, CDR2 SQIVND (reference sequence). This CDR3 is built from 15 residues. The protocol was immunoSEQ multiplex PCR, while the TCRdb copy is restricted to in-frame clones and leaves out a portion. This sample yields 150,000 to 180,000 clones, of which less than 90% are seen a single time; approximately 3.1% belongs to the top ten. The V and J genes are TRBV19 and TRBJ1-2; TRBD1 matches 7 bases. The clonotype was recovered from an adult in good health. This sample comprised peripheral blood, obtained on day 0 of AZD1222 vaccination. Here the CDR3 reads CASTPQDRPSYGYTF. The CDR3 DNA reads as TGTGCCAGTACCCCTCAGGACAGGCCCTCGTATGGCTACACCTTC. Based on the CDR3 plus reference TRBV19 and TRBJ1-2, the full variable domain is DGGITQSPKYLFRKEGQNVTLSCEQNLNHDAMYWYRQDPGQGLRLIYYSQIVNDFQKGDIAEGYSVSREKKESFPLTVTSAQKNPTAFYLCASTPQDRPSYGYTFGSGTRLTVV.